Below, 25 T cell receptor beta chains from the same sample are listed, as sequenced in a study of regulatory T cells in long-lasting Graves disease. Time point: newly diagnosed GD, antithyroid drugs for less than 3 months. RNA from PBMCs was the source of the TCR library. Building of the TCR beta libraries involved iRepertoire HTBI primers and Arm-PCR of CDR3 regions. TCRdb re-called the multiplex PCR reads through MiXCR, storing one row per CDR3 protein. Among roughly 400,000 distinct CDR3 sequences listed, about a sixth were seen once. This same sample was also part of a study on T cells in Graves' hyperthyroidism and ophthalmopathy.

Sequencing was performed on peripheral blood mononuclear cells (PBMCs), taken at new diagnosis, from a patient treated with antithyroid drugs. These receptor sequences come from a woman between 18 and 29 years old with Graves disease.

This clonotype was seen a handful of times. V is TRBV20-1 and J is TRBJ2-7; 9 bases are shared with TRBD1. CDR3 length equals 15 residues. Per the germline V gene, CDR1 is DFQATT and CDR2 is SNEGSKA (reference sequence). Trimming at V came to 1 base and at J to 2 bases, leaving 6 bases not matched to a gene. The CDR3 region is CSARGGTGNTYEQYF. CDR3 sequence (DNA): TGCAGTGCTAGAGGTGGGACAGGGAACACCTACGAGCAGTACTTC.

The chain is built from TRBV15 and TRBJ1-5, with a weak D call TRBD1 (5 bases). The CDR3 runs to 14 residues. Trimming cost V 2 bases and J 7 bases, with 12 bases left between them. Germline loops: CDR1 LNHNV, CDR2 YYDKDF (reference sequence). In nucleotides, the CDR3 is TGTGCCACCAGCAGACGGCAGGGTGGCCAGCCCCAGCATTTT. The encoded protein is CATSRRQGGQPQHF.

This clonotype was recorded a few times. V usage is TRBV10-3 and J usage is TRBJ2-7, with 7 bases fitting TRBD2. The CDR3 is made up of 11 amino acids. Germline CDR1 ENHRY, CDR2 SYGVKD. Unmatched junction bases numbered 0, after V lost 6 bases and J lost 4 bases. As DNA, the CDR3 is TGTGCCATCAGGCGGGAGTACGAGCAGTACTTC. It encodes CAIRREYEQYF.

The CDR3 DNA follows: TGTGCCACCCAAGAGACTAGCGGGAGCTACGAGCAGTACTTC. It yields the protein CATQETSGSYEQYF. V and J are TRBV11-3 and TRBJ2-7, with 12 nucleotides matching TRBD2. CDR3 length equals 14 residues. V lost 10 bases, J lost 3 bases, and 7 bases stayed unmatched. Germline CDR1 reads SGHNT; CDR2 reads YENEEA.

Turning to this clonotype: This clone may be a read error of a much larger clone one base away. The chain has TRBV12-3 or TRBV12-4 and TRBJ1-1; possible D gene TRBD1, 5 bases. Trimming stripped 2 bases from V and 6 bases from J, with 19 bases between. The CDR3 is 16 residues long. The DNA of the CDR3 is TGTGCCAGCAGTTTATTTATATCTAATCCGGGGGCTGAAGCTTTCTTT. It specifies CASSLFISNPGAEAFF.

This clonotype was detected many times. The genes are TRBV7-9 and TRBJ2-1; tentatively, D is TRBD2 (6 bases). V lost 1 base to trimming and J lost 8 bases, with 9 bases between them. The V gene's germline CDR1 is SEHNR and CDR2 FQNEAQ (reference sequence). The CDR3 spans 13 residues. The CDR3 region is CASSLVGGDEQFF. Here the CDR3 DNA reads TGTGCCAGCAGCTTAGTAGGCGGGGATGAGCAGTTCTTC.

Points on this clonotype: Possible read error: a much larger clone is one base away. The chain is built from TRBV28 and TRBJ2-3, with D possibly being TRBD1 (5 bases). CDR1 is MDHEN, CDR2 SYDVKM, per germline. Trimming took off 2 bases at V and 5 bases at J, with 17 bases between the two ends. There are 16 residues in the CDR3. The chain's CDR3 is CASSLKGAGWEDTQYF. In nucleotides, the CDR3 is TGTGCCAGCAGTTTAAAAGGGGCAGGGTGGGAAGATACGCAGTATTTT.

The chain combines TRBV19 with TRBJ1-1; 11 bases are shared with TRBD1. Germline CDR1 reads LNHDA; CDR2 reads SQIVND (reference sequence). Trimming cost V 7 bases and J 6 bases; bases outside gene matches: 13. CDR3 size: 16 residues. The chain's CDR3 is CASKQRTGGPRSEAFF. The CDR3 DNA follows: TGTGCCAGTAAGCAAAGGACAGGGGGCCCTCGTTCTGAAGCTTTCTTT.

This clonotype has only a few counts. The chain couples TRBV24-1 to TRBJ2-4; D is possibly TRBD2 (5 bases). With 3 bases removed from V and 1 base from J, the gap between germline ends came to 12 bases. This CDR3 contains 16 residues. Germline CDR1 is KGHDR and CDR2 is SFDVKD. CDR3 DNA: TGTGCCACCAGTGATAGTCGCGGCGGGGCCAAAAACATTCAGTACTTC. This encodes CATSDSRGGAKNIQYF.

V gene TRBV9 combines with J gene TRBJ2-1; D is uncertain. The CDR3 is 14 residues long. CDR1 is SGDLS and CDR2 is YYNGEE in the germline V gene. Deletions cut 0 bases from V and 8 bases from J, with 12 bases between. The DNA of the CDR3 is TGTGCCAGCAGCGTAGCTACATGGCCCCATGAGCAGTTCTTC. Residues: CASSVATWPHEQFF. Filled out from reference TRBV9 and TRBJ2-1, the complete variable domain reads DSGVTQTPKHLITATGQRVTLRCSPRSGDLSVYWYQQSLDQGLQFLIQYYNGEERAKGNILERFSAQQFPDLHSELNLSSLELGDSALYFCASSVATWPHEQFFGPGTRLTVL.

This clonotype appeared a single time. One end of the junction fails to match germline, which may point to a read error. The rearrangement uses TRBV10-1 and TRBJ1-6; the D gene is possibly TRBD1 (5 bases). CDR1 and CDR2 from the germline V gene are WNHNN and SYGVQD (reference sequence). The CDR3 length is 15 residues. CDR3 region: CAISEAQGSNSPLHF. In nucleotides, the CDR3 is TGTGCCATCAGTGAGGCGCAGGGTAGTAATTCACCCCTCCACTTT.

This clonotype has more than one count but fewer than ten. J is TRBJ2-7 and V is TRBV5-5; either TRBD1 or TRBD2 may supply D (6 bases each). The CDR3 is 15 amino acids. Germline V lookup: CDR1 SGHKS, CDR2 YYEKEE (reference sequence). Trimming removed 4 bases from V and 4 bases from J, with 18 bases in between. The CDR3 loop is CASSLGLGGMYEQYF. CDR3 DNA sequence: TGTGCCAGCAGCCTCGGGCTGGGGGGCATGTACGAGCAGTACTTC.

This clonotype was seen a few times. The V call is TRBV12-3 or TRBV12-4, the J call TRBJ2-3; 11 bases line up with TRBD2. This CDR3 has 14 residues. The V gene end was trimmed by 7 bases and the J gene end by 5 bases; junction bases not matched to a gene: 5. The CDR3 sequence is CASTSGRFRDTQYF. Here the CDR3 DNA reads TGTGCCAGCACTAGCGGGAGGTTTAGAGATACGCAGTATTTT.

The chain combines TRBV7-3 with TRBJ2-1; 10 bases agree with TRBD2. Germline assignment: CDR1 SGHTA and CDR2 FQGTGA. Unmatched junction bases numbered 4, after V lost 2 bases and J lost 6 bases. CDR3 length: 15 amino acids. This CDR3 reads CASSLLAGAANEQFF. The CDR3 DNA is TGTGCCAGCAGCTTACTAGCGGGAGCTGCCAATGAGCAGTTCTTC.

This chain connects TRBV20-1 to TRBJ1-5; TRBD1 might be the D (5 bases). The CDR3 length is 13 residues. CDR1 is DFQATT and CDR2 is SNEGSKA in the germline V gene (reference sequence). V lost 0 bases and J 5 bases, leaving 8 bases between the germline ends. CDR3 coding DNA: TGCAGTGCTAGAGAGGGGGGGGATCAGCCCCAGCATTTT. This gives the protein CSAREGGDQPQHF.

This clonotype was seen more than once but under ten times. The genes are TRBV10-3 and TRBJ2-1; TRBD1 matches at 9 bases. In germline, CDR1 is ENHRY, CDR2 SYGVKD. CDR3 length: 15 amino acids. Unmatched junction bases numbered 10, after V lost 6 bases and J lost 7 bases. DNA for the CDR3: TGTGCCATCAGGCCAAGGAGGGACAGGGATAATGAGCAGTTCTTC. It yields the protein CAIRPRRDRDNEQFF.

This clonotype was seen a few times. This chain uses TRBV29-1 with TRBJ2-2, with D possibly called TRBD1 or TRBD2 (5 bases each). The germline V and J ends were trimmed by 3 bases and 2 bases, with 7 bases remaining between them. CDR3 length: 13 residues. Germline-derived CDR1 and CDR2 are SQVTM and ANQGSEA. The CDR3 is CSVDRDNTGELFF. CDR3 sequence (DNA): TGCAGCGTTGACCGGGACAACACCGGGGAGCTGTTTTTT.

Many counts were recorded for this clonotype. The chain's CDR3 is CSARDGRGVYEQYF. The CDR3 region has the DNA TGCAGTGCTAGGGACGGGAGGGGTGTTTACGAGCAGTACTTC. The rearrangement joins TRBV20-1 to TRBJ2-7, with 8 bases that match TRBD2. The length of the CDR3 is 14 residues. The junction had 8 bases not matched to a gene; V was cut back by 3 bases and J by 4 bases. In germline, CDR1 is DFQATT, CDR2 SNEGSKA (reference sequence).

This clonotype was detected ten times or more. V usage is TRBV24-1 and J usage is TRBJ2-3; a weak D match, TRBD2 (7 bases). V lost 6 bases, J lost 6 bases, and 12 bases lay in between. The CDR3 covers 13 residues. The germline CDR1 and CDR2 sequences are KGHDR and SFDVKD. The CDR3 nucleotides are TGTGCCACCAGTAACAGGGAGGGGGATACGCAGTATTTT. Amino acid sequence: CATSNREGDTQYF.

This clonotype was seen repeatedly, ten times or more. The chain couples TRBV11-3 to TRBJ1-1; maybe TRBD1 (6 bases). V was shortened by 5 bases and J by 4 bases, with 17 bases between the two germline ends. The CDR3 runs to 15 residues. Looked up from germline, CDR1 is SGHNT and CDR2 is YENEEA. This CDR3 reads CASSLNTGKSTEAFF. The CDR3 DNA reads TGTGCCAGCAGCCTTAACACAGGGAAGAGCACTGAAGCTTTCTTT.

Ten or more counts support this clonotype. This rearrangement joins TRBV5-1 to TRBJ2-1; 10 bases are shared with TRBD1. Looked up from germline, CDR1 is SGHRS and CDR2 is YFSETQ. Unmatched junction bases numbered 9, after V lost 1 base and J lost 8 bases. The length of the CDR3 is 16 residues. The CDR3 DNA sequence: TGCGCCAGCAGCTTGATCCCCGGGACAGGGGTCTATGAGCAGTTCTTC. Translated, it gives CASSLIPGTGVYEQFF.

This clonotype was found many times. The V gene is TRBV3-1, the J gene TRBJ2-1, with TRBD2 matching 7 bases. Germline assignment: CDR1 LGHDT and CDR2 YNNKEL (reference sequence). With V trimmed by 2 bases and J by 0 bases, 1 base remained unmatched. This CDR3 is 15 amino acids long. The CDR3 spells CASSQSGVSYNEQFF. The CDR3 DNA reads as TGTGCCAGCAGCCAAAGCGGGGTCTCCTACAATGAGCAGTTCTTC.

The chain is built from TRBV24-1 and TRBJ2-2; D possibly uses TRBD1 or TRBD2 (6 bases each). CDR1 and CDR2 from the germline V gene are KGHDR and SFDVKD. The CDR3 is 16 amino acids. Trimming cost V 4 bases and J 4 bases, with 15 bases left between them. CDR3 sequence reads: CATSELWGAGTGELFF. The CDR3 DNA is TGTGCCACCAGTGAGCTATGGGGGGCCGGCACCGGGGAGCTGTTTTTT.

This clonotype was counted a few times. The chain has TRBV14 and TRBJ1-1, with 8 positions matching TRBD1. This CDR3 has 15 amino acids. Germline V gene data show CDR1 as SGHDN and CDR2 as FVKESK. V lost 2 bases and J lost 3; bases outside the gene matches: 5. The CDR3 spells CASSQRTGFHTEAFF. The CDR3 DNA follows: TGTGCCAGCAGCCAAAGGACAGGGTTCCACACTGAAGCTTTCTTT. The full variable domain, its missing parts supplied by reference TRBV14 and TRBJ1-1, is EAGVTQFPSHSVIEKGQTVTLRCDPISGHDNLYWYRRVMGKEIKFLLHFVKESKQDESGMPNNRFLAERTGGTYSTLKVQPAELEDSGVYFCASSQRTGFHTEAFFGQGTRLTVV.

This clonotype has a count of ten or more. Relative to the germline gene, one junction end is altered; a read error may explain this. CDR3: CASSPTAGSKDIQYF. CDR3 DNA: TGTGCCAGCTCACCAACAGCCGGGAGCAAAGACATTCAGTACTTC. J is TRBJ2-4 and V is TRBV18; perhaps TRBD2 as D (6 bases). Germline V gene lookup returns CDR1 KGHSH and CDR2 LQKENI. There are 15 residues in the CDR3. Combining the CDR3 with reference TRBV18 and TRBJ2-4 gives the whole variable domain NAGVMQNPRHLVRRRGQEARLRCSPMKGHSHVYWYRQLPEEGLKFMVYLQKENIIDESGMPKERFSAEFPKEGPSILRIQQVVRGDSAAYFCASSPTAGSKDIQYFGAGTRLSVL.